Shown below are 29 T cell receptor beta chains from a single sample sequenced in a study of spatial heterogeneity in lung cancer. Time point here: blood at routine non-recurrence follow-up after resection. Sequencing covered unsorted whole RNA taken from tumor, nontumor lung or frozen PBMC. TCRdb itself ran the 5' RACE reads through MiXCR, one entry per CDR3 protein. This table has roughly 120,000 distinct CDR3 sequences, 12% appearing once. The sample was PBMCs, taken at follow-up. These receptors all come from a male donor with early-stage non-small cell lung cancer.

This clonotype has just a few counts. The gene calls are TRBV6-5 and TRBJ1-1, with D unclear. The CDR3 runs to 14 residues. Deletions cut 4 bases from V and 2 bases from J, with 11 bases between. Germline V gene lookup returns CDR1 MNHEY and CDR2 SVGAGI. CDR3 in amino acids: CASSSPFENTEAFF. The CDR3 coding sequence is TGTGCCAGCAGTTCTCCTTTTGAAAACACTGAAGCTTTCTTT.

This clonotype has only a few counts. The chain is built from TRBV9 and TRBJ2-3; D may match TRBD1 or TRBD2 (5 bases each). Trimming removed 4 bases from V and 0 bases from J, with 12 bases in between. CDR1 is SGDLS and CDR2 is YYNGEE in the germline V gene. The CDR3 is made up of 15 amino acids. CDR3 sequence reads: CASSQGTESTDTQYF. Written as DNA, the CDR3 is TGTGCCAGCAGCCAAGGGACGGAGAGCACAGATACGCAGTATTTT.

In its sample, this clonotype was seen many times. The rearrangement joins TRBV29-1 to TRBJ1-5, with D tentatively TRBD1 (6 bases). V dropped 4 bases and J dropped 7 bases, with 11 bases sitting between them. In germline, CDR1 is SQVTM, CDR2 ANQGSEA. The CDR3 spans 12 residues. This CDR3 reads CSVGAGAQPQHF. CDR3 DNA: TGCAGCGTTGGGGCAGGGGCACAGCCCCAGCATTTT.

The chain is built from TRBV19 and TRBJ1-5; no clear D. Per the germline V gene, CDR1 is LNHDA and CDR2 is SQIVND (reference sequence). This CDR3 is built from 13 residues. V lost 6 bases to trimming and J lost 0 bases, with 6 bases between them. The CDR3 DNA follows: TGTGCCAGTAGCAGGTTTAGCAATCAGCCCCAGCATTTT. Translation gives CASSRFSNQPQHF.

This clonotype was counted at least ten times. This chain joins TRBV12-3 or TRBV12-4 and TRBJ1-1, with D maybe TRBD1 (5 bases). The CDR3 is made up of 14 amino acids. The V gene lost 5 bases and the J gene lost 10 bases, with 20 bases spanning the gap. CDR3 protein: CASSNSGTKARAFF. In nucleotides, the CDR3 is TGTGCCAGCAGTAATTCCGGGACCAAGGCTAGAGCTTTCTTT.

This clonotype was observed at least ten times. V gene TRBV29-1 combines with J gene TRBJ1-3; 7 bases fit TRBD1. Germline V gives CDR1 SQVTM, CDR2 ANQGSEA. V dropped 4 bases and J dropped 0; count of bases not matched to a gene: 6. There are 15 residues in the CDR3. The CDR3 region is CSVGQGGSSGNTIYF. CDR3 coding DNA: TGCAGCGTTGGACAGGGAGGCTCCTCTGGAAACACCATATATTTT.

This clonotype was seen many times. The chain combines TRBV6-1 with TRBJ2-3; D is undetermined. This CDR3 comprises 12 residues. Germline V gene sequence: CDR1 MNHNS, CDR2 SASEGT. Trimming pared 2 bases from V and 8 bases from J, leaving 8 bases between. Here the CDR3 reads CASSELGSTQYF. In DNA form, the CDR3 reads TGTGCCAGCAGTGAACTGGGCAGTACGCAGTATTTT.

This clonotype was seen repeatedly, ten times or more. V is TRBV27 and J is TRBJ1-1; TRBD1 is a possible D gene (5 bases). V gave up 2 bases and J gave up 3 bases, with 7 bases separating them. The CDR3 is 13 amino acids. Germline V lookup: CDR1 MNHEY, CDR2 SMNVEV (reference sequence). CDR3 amino acids: CASSLRGDTEAFF. CDR3 DNA: TGTGCCAGCAGTTTACGGGGGGACACTGAAGCTTTCTTT.

The gene calls are TRBV4-3 and TRBJ2-2, with 7 bases fitting TRBD2. CDR1 is LGHNA and CDR2 is YSLEER in the germline V gene. CDR3 length: 17 residues. Trimming removed 3 bases from V and 7 bases from J; junction bases left unmatched: 14. In DNA form, the CDR3 reads TGCGCCAGCAGCCATCCGGGAGGCCAGGTCCGAAACGGGGAGCTGTTTTTT. It translates to CASSHPGGQVRNGELFF.

This clonotype is medium-sized within its sample. This sequence joins TRBV9 and TRBJ1-5, with D maybe TRBD1 (5 bases). The V and J ends lost 1 base and 0 bases respectively, with 11 bases between them. Germline V gene data show CDR1 as SGDLS and CDR2 as YYNGEE. This CDR3 is built from 16 residues. The CDR3, as DNA: TGTGCCAGCAGCGTAACTGCCAGGGCTAGCAATCAGCCCCAGCATTTT. Protein: CASSVTARASNQPQHF.

The sample holds many counts of this clonotype. CDR3 sequence: CSAPGQTNIQYF. The CDR3 DNA is TGCAGTGCCCCGGGACAGACAAACATTCAGTACTTC. The J gene is TRBJ2-4, the V gene TRBV20-1; 7 nucleotides align to TRBD1. Germline V gives CDR1 DFQATT, CDR2 SNEGSKA (reference sequence). V gave up 6 bases and J gave up 6 bases; unmatched junction bases: 5. CDR3 length: 12 amino acids.

This clonotype was recorded once. CDR3 DNA: TGTGCCAGCAGCCAGACCAGGACTTTCACAGATACGCAGTATTTT. Its protein is CASSQTRTFTDTQYF. This chain links TRBV11-2 with TRBJ2-3; D may be TRBD2 (5 bases). The germline CDR1 and CDR2 sequences are SGHAT and FQNNGV. The CDR3 runs to 15 residues. Trimming left V 5 bases short and J 2 bases short, with 14 bases between.

The chain's CDR3 is CASSDIEETQYF. For the CDR3, the DNA is TGTGCCAGCAGTGATATAGAAGAGACCCAGTACTTC. V and J are TRBV2 and TRBJ2-5; no definite D call. V lost 3 bases and J lost 3, with 5 bases in between. The length of the CDR3 is 12 residues. Germline V gene sequence: CDR1 SNHLY, CDR2 FYNNEI.

This clonotype appeared a few times. The chain links TRBV14 to TRBJ2-7, with a weak D call TRBD1 (5 bases). Trimming left V 1 base short and J 2 bases short, with 12 bases between. The length of the CDR3 is 15 residues. In germline, CDR1 is SGHDN, CDR2 FVKESK. CDR3: CASSQVGAVPYEQYF. The CDR3 nucleotides read TGTGCCAGCAGCCAAGTAGGGGCCGTACCCTACGAGCAGTACTTC.

J is TRBJ2-3 and V is TRBV4-2; D is uncertain. Germline V gene lookup returns CDR1 LGHNA and CDR2 YNFKEQ. Trimming removed 0 bases at V and 4 bases at J, with 14 bases between. CDR3 length: 16 residues. The CDR3 reads CASSQEYLAYADTQYF. CDR3 nucleotide sequence: TGTGCCAGCAGCCAAGAATATTTAGCTTATGCAGATACGCAGTATTTT.

The CDR3 nucleotides are TGTGCCAGCAGCGCAACTAGCGGGAACTACAATGAGCAGTTCTTC. Its protein product is CASSATSGNYNEQFF. The chain links TRBV9 to TRBJ2-1, with 10 positions matching TRBD2. The germline V gene has CDR1 SGDLS and CDR2 YYNGEE. Unmatched junction bases numbered 3, after V lost 3 bases and J lost 3 bases. The CDR3 is 15 amino acids.

This chain connects TRBV25-1 to TRBJ2-5; D gene unclear. Germline CDR1 is MGHDK and CDR2 is SYGVNS. The V end lost 4 bases, the J end lost 1 base, and 4 bases lay between the germline ends. This CDR3 spans 12 amino acids. CDR3 sequence reads: CASSGLQETQYF. As DNA, the CDR3 is TGTGCCAGCAGTGGGCTCCAAGAGACCCAGTACTTC.

This clonotype was seen only a few times. The chain employs TRBV6-2 or TRBV6-3 and TRBJ2-3, with 7 positions matching TRBD2. This CDR3 is 17 amino acids long. CDR1 is MNHEY, CDR2 SVGEGT, per germline. The trim removed 2 bases at V and 1 base at J, leaving 9 bases unmatched. The chain's CDR3 is CASSYTAWGGGTDTQYF. For the CDR3, the DNA is TGTGCCAGCAGTTACACCGCGTGGGGGGGAGGCACAGATACGCAGTATTTT.

The rearrangement uses TRBV28 and TRBJ1-2; D call uncertain. Germline values: CDR1 MDHEN, CDR2 SYDVKM. V was shortened by 8 bases and J by 8 bases, with 15 bases between the two germline ends. The CDR3 has 12 amino acids. The DNA for the CDR3 is TGTGCCAGCCATGCCACCAGCCGGGGCTACACCTTC. This gives the protein CASHATSRGYTF.

Only a few counts were recorded for this clonotype. This rearrangement joins TRBV4-1 to TRBJ1-5; no definite D call. Germline CDR1 MGHRA, CDR2 YSYEKL. The V and J ends lost 0 bases and 6 bases respectively, with 12 bases between them. CDR3 length equals 15 residues. The CDR3 DNA follows: TGCGCCAGCAGCCAAGATGGGAAGGGAGGTCAGCCCCAGCATTTT. Its protein product is CASSQDGKGGQPQHF.

The chain employs TRBV4-2 and TRBJ1-2, with unresolved D. The CDR3 totals 12 residues. The V and J ends lost 0 bases and 7 bases respectively, with 6 bases between them. The germline V gene has CDR1 LGHNA and CDR2 YNFKEQ. This chain's CDR3 is CASSQDLAGYTF. CDR3 DNA sequence: TGTGCCAGCAGCCAAGATCTCGCTGGCTACACCTTC.

CDR3 residues: CASSFAGLETDTQYF. Written as DNA, the CDR3 is TGTGCCAGCAGTTTTGCAGGACTAGAGACAGATACGCAGTATTTT. This rearrangement joins TRBV28 to TRBJ2-3, with 7 positions matching TRBD2. V dropped 3 bases and J dropped 3; count of bases not matched to a gene: 6. CDR1 and CDR2 from the germline V gene are MDHEN and SYDVKM. The CDR3 covers 15 residues.

This clonotype was counted only a few times. V usage is TRBV2 and J usage is TRBJ2-5; 8 bases agree with TRBD1. The junction had 5 bases not matched to a gene; V was cut back by 3 bases and J by 2 bases. Germline assignment: CDR1 SNHLY and CDR2 FYNNEI. This CDR3 comprises 15 residues. The CDR3 DNA reads as TGTGCCAGCAGTGACCAGGGGGCGTCGCAAGAGACCCAGTACTTC. This encodes CASSDQGASQETQYF.

The chain recombines TRBV20-1 with TRBJ1-6, with TRBD1 as a possible D gene (5 bases). The germline CDR1 and CDR2 sequences are DFQATT and SNEGSKA (reference sequence). The CDR3 has 14 residues. V lost 3 bases and J lost 10, with 16 bases in between. CDR3 in DNA: TGCAGTGCTAGCTCGGGGGATTTTGGGTCACCCCTCCACTTT. Amino acid sequence: CSASSGDFGSPLHF.

This clonotype has a handful of counts. This chain uses TRBV20-1 with TRBJ2-5; 11 positions match TRBD2. CDR1 DFQATT and CDR2 SNEGSKA come from the germline V gene (reference sequence). This CDR3 region has 17 residues. V trimming: 4 bases; J trimming: 3 bases; junction bases outside the gene matches: 13. DNA for the CDR3: TGCAGTGCTAAGCCGCGGCGAGGTAGCGGGGGGGAAGAGACCCAGTACTTC. This encodes CSAKPRRGSGGEETQYF.

This clonotype came up many times. The genes are TRBV6-5 and TRBJ1-1, with D possibly matching TRBD1 (5 bases). V was clipped by 7 bases and J by 1 base, with 16 bases between them. The germline CDR1 and CDR2 sequences are MNHEY and SVGAGI. The CDR3 contains 15 residues. As DNA, the CDR3 is TGTGCCAGCACCCGAACGGGGGGGAAGAACACTGAAGCTTTCTTT. Protein: CASTRTGGKNTEAFF.

This clonotype was found many times. This chain uses TRBV6-5 with TRBJ2-7, with a weak D call TRBD1 (6 bases). Germline CDR1 and CDR2: MNHEY and SVGAGI. V was shortened by 0 bases and J by 3 bases, with 15 bases between the two germline ends. The CDR3 length is 16 residues. CDR3 region: CASSYSMDSPFYEQYF. Here the CDR3 DNA reads TGTGCCAGCAGTTACTCGATGGACAGCCCTTTCTACGAGCAGTACTTC.

This clonotype was seen at least ten times. The chain carries TRBV5-4 and TRBJ2-7; D is perhaps TRBD1 (6 bases). The V gene lost 3 bases and the J gene lost 4 bases, with 14 bases spanning the gap. There are 14 residues in the CDR3. CDR1 and CDR2 from the germline V gene are SGHNT and YYREEE (reference sequence). The DNA of the CDR3 is TGTGCCAGCAGCTCACAGGGAAAACCGTACGAGCAGTACTTC. This translates into CASSSQGKPYEQYF.

This clonotype was seen many times. V and J are TRBV2 and TRBJ2-2, with D possibly TRBD2 on 6 matching bases. Germline CDR1 reads SNHLY; CDR2 reads FYNNEI. This CDR3 is 13 amino acids long. Deletions cut 5 bases from V and 7 bases from J, with 11 bases between. The CDR3 sequence: CASSLKGGGELFF. CDR3 DNA sequence: TGTGCCAGCAGTCTGAAGGGAGGCGGGGAGCTGTTTTTT.